The 11 T cell receptor beta chains in this list originate from one sample, sequenced in a study of blood T cell repertoires in COVID-19. Using immunoSEQ multiplex PCR, the repertoire was profiled, and TCRdb retains in-frame clones only, with some absent. Of under 150,000 clones in the sample, about 85% were seen once. The specimen was peripheral blood. Receptors originate from a man aged 45-65 years with acute or convalescent COVID-19.

This clone was seen only a few times. This sample includes further DNA sequences coding for the same CDR3. The V call is TRBV28, the J call TRBJ1-2; the D is unclear. CDR1 is MDHEN, CDR2 SYDVKM, per germline. Trimming stripped 2 bases from V and 5 bases from J, with 9 bases between. CDR3 length equals 13 residues. CDR3 nucleotides: TGTGCCAGCAGTTTAGAGGCGGATTATGGCTACACCTTC. Translated: CASSLEADYGYTF.

The chain joins TRBV7-2 to TRBJ2-7; 7 bases fit TRBD1. The V segment lost 3 bases and the J segment 5 bases; nucleotides outside the gene matches: 22. The length of the CDR3 is 19 residues. CDR1 and CDR2 from the germline V gene are SGHTA and FQGNSA. This CDR3 reads CASSLTAPGQYYWFHEQYF. The CDR3 DNA sequence: TGTGCCAGCAGCTTGACCGCTCCGGGACAGTATTATTGGTTCCACGAGCAGTACTTC.

The CDR3 bases are TGTGCCAGCAGTGAGACAGTCATTCCCTACGAGCAGTACTTC. As protein: CASSETVIPYEQYF. The chain links TRBV6-1 to TRBJ2-7, with a possible D match to TRBD1 (5 bases). Germline CDR1 and CDR2: MNHNS and SASEGT. V was clipped by 3 bases and J by 2 bases, with 11 bases between them. The CDR3 covers 14 residues.

This chain links TRBV5-5 with TRBJ1-1, with 7 bases fitting TRBD1. From germline, CDR1 is SGHKS and CDR2 YYEKEE (reference sequence). The junction had 11 bases not matched to a gene; V was cut back by 4 bases and J by 2 bases. The CDR3 has 16 amino acids. CDR3 in amino acids: CASSPLRGQGNTEAFF. The CDR3 DNA is TGTGCCAGCAGCCCCTTAAGGGGGCAGGGTAACACTGAAGCTTTCTTT. The variable domain in full, with the rest retrieved from reference TRBV5-5 and TRBJ1-1, is DAGVTQSPTHLIKTRGQQVTLRCSPISGHKSVSWYQQVLGQGPQFIFQYYEKEERGRGNFPDRFSARQFPNYSSELNVNALLLGDSALYLCASSPLRGQGNTEAFFGQGTRLTVV.

This clone came up a few times. V usage is TRBV19 and J usage is TRBJ1-2; maybe TRBD1 (6 bases). Trimming left V 5 bases short and J 7 bases short, with 14 bases between. The germline gives CDR1 LNHDA, CDR2 SQIVND (reference sequence). The CDR3 spans 13 residues. The CDR3 here is CASSWTAKGGYTF. DNA for the CDR3: TGTGCCAGTAGTTGGACAGCCAAAGGTGGCTACACCTTC. Supplemented by reference TRBV19 and TRBJ1-2, the full variable domain reads DGGITQSPKYLFRKEGQNVTLSCEQNLNHDAMYWYRQDPGQGLRLIYYSQIVNDFQKGDIAEGYSVSREKKESFPLTVTSAQKNPTAFYLCASSWTAKGGYTFGSGTRLTVV.

This chain uses TRBV4-2 with TRBJ1-3, with D possibly matching TRBD1 (5 bases). CDR3 length equals 16 residues. Germline assignment: CDR1 LGHNA and CDR2 YNFKEQ. The V end was cut by 0 bases, the J end by 7 bases, with 16 bases between. The CDR3, as DNA: TGTGCCAGCAGCCAAGATTGGGGGGTTTTGGCGAACACCATATATTTT. It translates to CASSQDWGVLANTIYF.

The genes are TRBV2 and TRBJ2-7; D is ambiguous. V lost 2 bases, J lost 0 bases, and 11 bases lay in between. Germline values: CDR1 SNHLY, CDR2 FYNNEI. The CDR3 consists of 15 residues. The CDR3 DNA is TGTGCCAGCAGTGAATCGGCGGCCAGCTCCTACGAGCAGTACGTC. Translating it yields CASSESAASSYEQYV.

This chain links TRBV19 with TRBJ1-2; D unresolved. Germline V lookup: CDR1 LNHDA, CDR2 SQIVND (reference sequence). V was cut by 6 bases and J by 2 bases, with 10 bases left in between. This CDR3 has 13 amino acids. CDR3 sequence: CASRDFRNYGYTF. CDR3 nucleotide sequence: TGTGCCAGTAGGGACTTTCGGAACTATGGCTACACCTTC.

There are a few counts of this clone. V usage is TRBV19 and J usage is TRBJ2-3, with a possible D match to TRBD2 (6 bases). The germline V gene encodes CDR1 LNHDA and CDR2 SQIVND (reference sequence). Trimming pared 3 bases from V and 1 base from J, leaving 11 bases between. The CDR3 length is 15 residues. CDR3 sequence: CASSISGGGTDTQYF. The CDR3 DNA is TGTGCCAGTAGTATTTCCGGGGGTGGCACAGATACGCAGTATTTT.

The V and J genes are TRBV19 and TRBJ2-1; 7 positions match TRBD2. This CDR3 spans 13 amino acids. Germline loops: CDR1 LNHDA, CDR2 SQIVND (reference sequence). V trimming: 6 bases; J trimming: 6 bases; junction bases outside the gene matches: 5. In DNA, the CDR3 is TGTGCCAGTAGAAGGGAGGGGTTCAATGAGCAGTTCTTC. It translates to CASRREGFNEQFF.

Here the CDR3 reads CASSGQGNSPLHF. CDR3 nucleotide sequence: TGCGCCAGCTCGGGACAGGGTAATTCACCCCTCCACTTT. The chain has TRBV10-1 and TRBJ1-6; TRBD1 matches 9 bases. The CDR3 runs to 13 residues. After removal of 8 bases from V and 6 bases from J, the junction contained 2 bases not matched to a gene. The germline CDR1 and CDR2 sequences are WNHNN and SYGVQD (reference sequence).